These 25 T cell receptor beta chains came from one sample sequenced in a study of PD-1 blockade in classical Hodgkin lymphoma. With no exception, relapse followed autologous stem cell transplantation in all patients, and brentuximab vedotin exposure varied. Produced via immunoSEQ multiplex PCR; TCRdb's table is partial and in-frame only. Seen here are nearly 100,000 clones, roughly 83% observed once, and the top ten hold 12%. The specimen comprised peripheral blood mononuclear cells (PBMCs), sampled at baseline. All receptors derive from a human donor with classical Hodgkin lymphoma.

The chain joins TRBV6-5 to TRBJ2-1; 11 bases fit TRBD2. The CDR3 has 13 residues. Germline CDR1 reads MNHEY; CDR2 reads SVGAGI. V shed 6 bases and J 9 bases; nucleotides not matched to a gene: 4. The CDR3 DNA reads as TGTGCCAGCAGCAAGACTAGCGGGACTGAGCAGTTCTTC. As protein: CASSKTSGTEQFF.

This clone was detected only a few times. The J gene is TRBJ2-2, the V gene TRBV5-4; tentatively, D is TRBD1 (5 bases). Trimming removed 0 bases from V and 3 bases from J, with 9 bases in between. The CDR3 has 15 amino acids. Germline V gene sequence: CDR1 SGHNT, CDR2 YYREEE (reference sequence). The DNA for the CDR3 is TGTGCCAGCAGCTTGGCAGGGTCTCACACCGGGGAGCTGTTTTTT. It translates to CASSLAGSHTGELFF.

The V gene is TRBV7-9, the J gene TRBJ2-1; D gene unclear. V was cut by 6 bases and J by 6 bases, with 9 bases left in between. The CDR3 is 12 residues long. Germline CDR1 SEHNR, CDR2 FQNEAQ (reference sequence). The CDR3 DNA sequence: TGTGCCAGCAGATCAGAGACCAATGAGCAGTTCTTC. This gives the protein CASRSETNEQFF.

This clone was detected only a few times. In nucleotides, the CDR3 is TGCAGTGCTAGGGACAGTACACGCTACACCTTC. It is translated as CSARDSTRYTF. V and J are TRBV20-1 and TRBJ1-2; D perhaps matches TRBD1 (6 bases). Germline V gives CDR1 DFQATT, CDR2 SNEGSKA (reference sequence). The CDR3 extends over 11 amino acids. Trimming took 3 bases from V and 9 from J, leaving 11 bases between them.

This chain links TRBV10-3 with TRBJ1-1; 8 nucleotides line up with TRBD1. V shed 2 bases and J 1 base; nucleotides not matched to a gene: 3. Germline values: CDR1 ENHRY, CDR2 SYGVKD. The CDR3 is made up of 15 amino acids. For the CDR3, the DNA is TGTGCCATCAGTGAGAGGACAGGGCAGAACACTGAAGCTTTCTTT. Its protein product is CAISERTGQNTEAFF.

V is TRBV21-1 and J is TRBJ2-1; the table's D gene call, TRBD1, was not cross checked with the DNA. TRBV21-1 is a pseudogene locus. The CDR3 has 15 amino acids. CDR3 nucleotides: TGTGCCAGCAGCCCCCAGGGGGCTTCCTACAATGAGCAGTTCTTC. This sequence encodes CASSPQGASYNEQFF.

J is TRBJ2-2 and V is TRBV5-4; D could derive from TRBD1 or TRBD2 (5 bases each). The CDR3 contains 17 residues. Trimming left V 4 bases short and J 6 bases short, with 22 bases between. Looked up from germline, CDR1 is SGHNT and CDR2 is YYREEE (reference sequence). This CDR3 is CASSPEPGPPGAGELFF. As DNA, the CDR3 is TGTGCCAGCAGCCCAGAACCGGGACCCCCTGGGGCCGGGGAGCTGTTTTTT.

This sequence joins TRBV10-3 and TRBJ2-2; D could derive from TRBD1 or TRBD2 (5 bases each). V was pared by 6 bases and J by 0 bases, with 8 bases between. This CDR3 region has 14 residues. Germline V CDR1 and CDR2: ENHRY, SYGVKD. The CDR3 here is CAISGDANTGELFF. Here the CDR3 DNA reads TGTGCCATCAGCGGGGACGCGAACACCGGGGAGCTGTTTTTT.

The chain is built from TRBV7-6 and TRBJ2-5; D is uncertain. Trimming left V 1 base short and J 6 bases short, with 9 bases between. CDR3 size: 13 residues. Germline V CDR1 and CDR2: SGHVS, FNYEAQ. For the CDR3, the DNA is TGTGCCAGCAGCTTAGTTGACTTGCAGACCCAGTACTTC. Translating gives CASSLVDLQTQYF.

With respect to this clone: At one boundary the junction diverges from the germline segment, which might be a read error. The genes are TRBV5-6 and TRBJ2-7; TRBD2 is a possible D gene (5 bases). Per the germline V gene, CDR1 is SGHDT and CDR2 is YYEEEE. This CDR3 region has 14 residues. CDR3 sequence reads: CASSTPGKTYGQYF. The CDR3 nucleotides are TGTGCCAGCAGCACTCCGGGAAAAACATACGGGCAGTACTTC.

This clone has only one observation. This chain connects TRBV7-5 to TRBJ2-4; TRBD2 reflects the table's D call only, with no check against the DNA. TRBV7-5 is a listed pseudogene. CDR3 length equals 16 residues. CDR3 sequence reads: CVRSLTVLGGKNIQYF. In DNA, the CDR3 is TGTGTCAGAAGCTTAACGGTGCTGGGGGGCAAAAACATTCAGTACTTC.

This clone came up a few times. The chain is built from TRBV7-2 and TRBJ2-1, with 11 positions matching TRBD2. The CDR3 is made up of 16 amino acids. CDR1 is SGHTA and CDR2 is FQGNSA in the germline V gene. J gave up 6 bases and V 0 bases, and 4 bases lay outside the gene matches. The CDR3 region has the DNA TGTGCCAGCAGCTTAGCGAGACTAGCGGGACTCAATGAGCAGTTCTTC. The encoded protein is CASSLARLAGLNEQFF.

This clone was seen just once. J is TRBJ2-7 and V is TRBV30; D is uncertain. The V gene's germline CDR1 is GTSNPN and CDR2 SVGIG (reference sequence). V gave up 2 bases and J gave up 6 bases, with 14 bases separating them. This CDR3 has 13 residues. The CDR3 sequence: CAWSWAGWSEQYF. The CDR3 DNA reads TGTGCCTGGAGTTGGGCAGGCTGGAGCGAGCAGTACTTC.

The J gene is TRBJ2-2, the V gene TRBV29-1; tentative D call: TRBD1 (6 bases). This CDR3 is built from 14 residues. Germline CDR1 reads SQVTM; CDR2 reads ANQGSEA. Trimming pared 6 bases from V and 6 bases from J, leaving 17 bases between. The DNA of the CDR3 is TGCAGCGTCCTGATACAGGGTTCGGCCGGGGAGCTGTTTTTT. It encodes CSVLIQGSAGELFF.

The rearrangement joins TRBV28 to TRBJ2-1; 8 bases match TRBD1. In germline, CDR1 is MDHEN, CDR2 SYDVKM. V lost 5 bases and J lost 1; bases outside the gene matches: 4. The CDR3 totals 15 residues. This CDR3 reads CASSATGESYNEQFF. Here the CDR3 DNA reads TGTGCCAGCAGTGCGACAGGGGAATCCTACAATGAGCAGTTCTTC.

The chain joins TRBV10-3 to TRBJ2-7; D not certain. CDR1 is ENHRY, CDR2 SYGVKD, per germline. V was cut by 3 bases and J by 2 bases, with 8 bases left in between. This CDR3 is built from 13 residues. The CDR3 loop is CAISELGAYEQYF. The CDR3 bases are TGTGCCATCAGTGAATTAGGTGCCTACGAGCAGTACTTC.

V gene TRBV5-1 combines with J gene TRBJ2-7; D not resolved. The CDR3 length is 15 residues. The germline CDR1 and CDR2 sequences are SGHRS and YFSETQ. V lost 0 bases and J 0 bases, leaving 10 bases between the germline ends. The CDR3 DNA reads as TGCGCCAGCAGCTTGGTGGGGTCGGGCTCCTACGAGCAGTACTTC. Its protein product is CASSLVGSGSYEQYF.

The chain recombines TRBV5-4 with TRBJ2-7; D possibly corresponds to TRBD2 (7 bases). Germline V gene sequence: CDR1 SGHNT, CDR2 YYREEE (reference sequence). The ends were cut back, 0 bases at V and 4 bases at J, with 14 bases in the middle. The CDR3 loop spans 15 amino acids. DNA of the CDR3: TGTGCCAGCAGCTTGGGGCGGGGGCGCTTATACGAGCAGTACTTC. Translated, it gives CASSLGRGRLYEQYF.

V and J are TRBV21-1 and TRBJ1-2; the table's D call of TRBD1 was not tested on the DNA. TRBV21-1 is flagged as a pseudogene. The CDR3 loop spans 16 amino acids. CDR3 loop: CASPPQRQGPNYGYTF. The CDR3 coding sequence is TGTGCCAGCCCACCCCAGAGACAGGGGCCCAACTATGGCTACACCTTC.

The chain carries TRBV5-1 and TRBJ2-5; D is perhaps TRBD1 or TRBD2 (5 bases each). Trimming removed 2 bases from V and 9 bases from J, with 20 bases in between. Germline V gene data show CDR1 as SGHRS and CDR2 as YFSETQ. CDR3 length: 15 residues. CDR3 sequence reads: CASSLGDRVRLAQYF. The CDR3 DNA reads TGCGCCAGCAGCTTAGGGGACCGTGTGAGGTTGGCCCAGTACTTC. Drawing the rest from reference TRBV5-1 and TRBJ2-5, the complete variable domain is KAGVTQTPRYLIKTRGQQVTLSCSPISGHRSVSWYQQTPGQGLQFLFEYFSETQRNKGNFPGRFSGRQFSNSRSEMNVSTLELGDSALYLCASSLGDRVRLAQYFGPGTRLLVL.

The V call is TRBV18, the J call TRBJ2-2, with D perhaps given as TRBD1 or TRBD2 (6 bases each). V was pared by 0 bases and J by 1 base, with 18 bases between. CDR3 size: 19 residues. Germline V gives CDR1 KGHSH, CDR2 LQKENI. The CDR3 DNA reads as TGTGCCAGCTCACCACCGGTCCCGGGGGCGCGTGTGAACACCGGGGAGCTGTTTTTT. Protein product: CASSPPVPGARVNTGELFF.

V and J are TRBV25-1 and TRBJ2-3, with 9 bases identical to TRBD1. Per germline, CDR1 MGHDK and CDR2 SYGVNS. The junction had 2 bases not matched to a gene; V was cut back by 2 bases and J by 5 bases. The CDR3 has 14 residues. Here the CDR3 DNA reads TGTGCCAGCAGTGAACGACAGGGGGGAGATACGCAGTATTTT. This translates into CASSERQGGDTQYF.

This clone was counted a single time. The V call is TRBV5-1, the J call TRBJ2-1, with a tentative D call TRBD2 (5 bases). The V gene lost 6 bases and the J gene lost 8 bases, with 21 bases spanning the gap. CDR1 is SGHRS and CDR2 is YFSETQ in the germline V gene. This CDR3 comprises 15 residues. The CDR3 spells CASTPRGPGRDEQFF. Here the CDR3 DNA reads TGCGCCAGCACCCCGCGAGGGCCCGGCCGCGATGAGCAGTTCTTC.

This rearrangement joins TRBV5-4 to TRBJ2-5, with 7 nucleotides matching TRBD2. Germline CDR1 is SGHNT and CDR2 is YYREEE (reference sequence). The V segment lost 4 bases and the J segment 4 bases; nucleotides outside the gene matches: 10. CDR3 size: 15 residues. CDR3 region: CASSASGALRETQYF. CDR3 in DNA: TGTGCCAGCAGCGCGAGCGGGGCCCTTAGAGAGACCCAGTACTTC.

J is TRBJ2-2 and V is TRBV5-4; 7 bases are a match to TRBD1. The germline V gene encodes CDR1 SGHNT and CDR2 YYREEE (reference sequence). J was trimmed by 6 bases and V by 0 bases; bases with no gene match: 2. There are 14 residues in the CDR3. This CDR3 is CASSLAQGAGELFF. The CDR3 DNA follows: TGTGCCAGCAGCTTGGCTCAGGGGGCCGGGGAGCTGTTTTTT.